This entry lists 19 T cell receptor beta chains sequenced from one sample in a study of shared clonotypes between healthy human individuals. Clones were sequenced by immunoSEQ multiplex PCR, and TCRdb holds only the in-frame ones, with some missing. The top ten clones hold 0.1% to 0.15% of a sample with some 2,000,000 clones, roughly 96% of them seen once. The sequencing sample was made of naive CD4+ T cells sorted from blood. As to subset: CD45RA+ positively selected. The receptors shown here come from a young man in good health.

This rearrangement joins TRBV5-4 to TRBJ1-1; the match to TRBD1 covers 7 bases. In germline, CDR1 is SGHNT, CDR2 YYREEE (reference sequence). V shed 0 bases, J shed 6 bases, and the junction held 8 bases outside the gene matches. This CDR3 comprises 15 residues. The CDR3 loop is CASSLDSQGRAEAFF. The CDR3 DNA reads TGTGCCAGCAGCTTGGATTCACAGGGGAGGGCTGAAGCTTTCTTT.

This chain joins TRBV2 and TRBJ2-5, with TRBD1 matching over 9 bases. The CDR3 loop spans 15 amino acids. The junction had 6 bases not matched to a gene; V was cut back by 5 bases and J by 2 bases. Germline loops: CDR1 SNHLY, CDR2 FYNNEI. In nucleotides, the CDR3 is TGTGCCAGCAGTACCCAGGGGACAGGGCAAGAGACCCAGTACTTC. Translation: CASSTQGTGQETQYF. Full variable domain (rest looked up from reference TRBV2 and TRBJ2-5): EPEVTQTPSHQVTQMGQEVILRCVPISNHLYFYWYRQILGQKVEFLVSFYNNEISEKSEIFDDQFSVERPDGSNFTLKIRSTKLEDSAMYFCASSTQGTGQETQYFGPGTRLLVL.

Regarding this clone: Other DNA sequences in the sample encode the same CDR3. The chain combines TRBV10-3 with TRBJ1-1; D is unresolved. The CDR3 covers 13 residues. CDR1 and CDR2 from the germline V gene are ENHRY and SYGVKD. Deletions cut 6 bases from V and 1 base from J, with 9 bases between. DNA of the CDR3: TGTGCCATCAGACCCACGGAGAACACTGAAGCTTTCTTT. Translation: CAIRPTENTEAFF.

This clone showed up just once. The chain links TRBV25-1 to TRBJ1-5, with a possible D match to TRBD1 (6 bases). The CDR3 is made up of 13 amino acids. V was cut by 2 bases and J by 7 bases, with 9 bases left in between. Germline CDR1 MGHDK, CDR2 SYGVNS. The CDR3 coding sequence is TGTGCCAGCAGTGAACGGGGGCAACAGCCCCAGCATTTT. Translating gives CASSERGQQPQHF.

The chain is built from TRBV5-4 and TRBJ1-6; no clear D gene. Germline CDR1 SGHNT, CDR2 YYREEE (reference sequence). The CDR3 sequence is 16 residues long. Deletions cut 4 bases from V and 8 bases from J, with 19 bases between. As DNA, the CDR3 is TGTGCCAGCAGCCAAGGCGGGAGGACCAATTATTCACCCCTCCACTTT. This codes for CASSQGGRTNYSPLHF. The full variable domain, with the rest looked up from reference TRBV5-4 and TRBJ1-6, is ETGVTQSPTHLIKTRGQQVTLRCSSQSGHNTVSWYQQALGQGPQFIFQYYREEENGRGNFPPRFSGLQFPNYSSELNVNALELDDSALYLCASSQGGRTNYSPLHFGNGTRLTVT.

This clone was seen a single time. This sequence joins TRBV18 and TRBJ2-3; D unclear. V lost 3 bases and J lost 5, with 9 bases in between. The CDR3 contains 13 residues. Germline CDR1 reads KGHSH; CDR2 reads LQKENI. The CDR3 loop reads CASSPTGGDTQYF. The CDR3 DNA sequence: TGTGCCAGCTCACCGACGGGTGGAGATACGCAGTATTTT. Full variable domain (remainder filled in from reference TRBV18 and TRBJ2-3): NAGVMQNPRHLVRRRGQEARLRCSPMKGHSHVYWYRQLPEEGLKFMVYLQKENIIDESGMPKERFSAEFPKEGPSILRIQQVVRGDSAAYFCASSPTGGDTQYFGPGTRLTVL.

CDR3 coding DNA: TGTGCCAGTAGTCAGGAGGACGGATCCTATGGCTACACCTTC. It translates to CASSQEDGSYGYTF. The V gene is TRBV19, the J gene TRBJ1-2; no clear D gene. The CDR3 contains 14 residues. Germline V gene sequence: CDR1 LNHDA, CDR2 SQIVND (reference sequence). V lost 5 bases and J lost 4, with 14 bases in between. Together with reference TRBV19 and TRBJ1-2, the CDR3 gives the full variable domain: DGGITQSPKYLFRKEGQNVTLSCEQNLNHDAMYWYRQDPGQGLRLIYYSQIVNDFQKGDIAEGYSVSREKKESFPLTVTSAQKNPTAFYLCASSQEDGSYGYTFGSGTRLTVV.

The chain recombines TRBV6-1 with TRBJ2-7; TRBD2 is a possible D gene (5 bases). Germline CDR1 is MNHNS and CDR2 is SASEGT. Trimming took off 7 bases at V and 7 bases at J, with 20 bases between the two ends. This CDR3 is built from 14 residues. The CDR3 is CASIRGSAFGEQYF. The DNA for the CDR3 is TGTGCCAGCATAAGAGGGAGCGCATTTGGAGAGCAGTACTTC.

The gene calls are TRBV28 and TRBJ2-7; 10 bases line up with TRBD1. V lost 10 bases to trimming and J lost 1 base; unmatched junction nucleotides: 7. The CDR3 contains 14 residues. Germline CDR1 reads MDHEN; CDR2 reads SYDVKM. CDR3 in DNA: TGTGCCACGACTAGGGGACAGGGGTCCTACGAGCAGTACTTC. This sequence encodes CATTRGQGSYEQYF.

V is TRBV5-1 and J is TRBJ2-7; D perhaps matches TRBD1 (5 bases). Trimming removed 4 bases at V and 3 bases at J, with 8 bases between. Germline values: CDR1 SGHRS, CDR2 YFSETQ. The CDR3 runs to 12 residues. This chain's CDR3 is CASSTTVYEQYF. Here the CDR3 DNA reads TGCGCCAGCAGCACGACAGTCTACGAGCAGTACTTC.

This chain links TRBV2 with TRBJ2-2; 9 bases agree with TRBD1. Germline V gene lookup returns CDR1 SNHLY and CDR2 FYNNEI. This CDR3 contains 14 residues. After removal of 6 bases from V and 5 bases from J, the junction contained 4 bases not matched to a gene. The CDR3 loop reads CASRGDRETGELFF. CDR3 nucleotide sequence: TGTGCCAGCAGGGGGGACAGGGAGACCGGGGAGCTGTTTTTT.

V usage is TRBV7-8 and J usage is TRBJ2-3, with 9 bases aligning to TRBD1. The trim removed 2 bases at V and 0 bases at J, leaving 3 bases unmatched. Germline CDR1 and CDR2: SGHVS and FQNEAQ. The CDR3 has 16 amino acids. CDR3 bases: TGTGCCAGCAGCTTACGGGACAGGGCTAGCACAGATACGCAGTATTTT. Amino acids: CASSLRDRASTDTQYF.

This clone was observed once. The chain uses TRBV4-1 and TRBJ2-1, with D tentatively TRBD1 (6 bases). Germline loops: CDR1 MGHRA, CDR2 YSYEKL. V dropped 4 bases and J dropped 5 bases, with 18 bases sitting between them. The CDR3 loop spans 16 amino acids. Written as DNA, the CDR3 is TGCGCCAGCAGCCGGATATACACAGGGTTCAACAATGAGCAGTTCTTC. This codes for CASSRIYTGFNNEQFF.

V usage is TRBV7-9 and J usage is TRBJ1-5; D unclear. The length of the CDR3 is 12 residues. Trimming cost V 5 bases and J 10 bases, with 12 bases left between them. CDR1 SEHNR and CDR2 FQNEAQ come from the germline V gene (reference sequence). The CDR3: CASSPIEGPQHF. The CDR3 bases are TGTGCCAGCAGCCCTATAGAGGGACCCCAGCATTTT.

V usage is TRBV6-5 and J usage is TRBJ1-1, with D uncertain. This CDR3 is 13 amino acids long. Trimming removed 4 bases at V and 0 bases at J, with 6 bases between. Germline V CDR1 and CDR2: MNHEY, SVGAGI. CDR3 residues: CASSLSMNTEAFF. The CDR3, as DNA: TGTGCCAGCAGTTTGAGTATGAACACTGAAGCTTTCTTT.

The genes are TRBV10-1 and TRBJ1-5, with D maybe TRBD1 (5 bases). Trimming removed 4 bases from V and 6 bases from J, with 19 bases in between. The CDR3 sequence is 16 residues long. Germline CDR1 and CDR2: WNHNN and SYGVQD (reference sequence). The CDR3: CASSGWLAGVGQPQHF. The CDR3 DNA reads as TGCGCCAGCAGTGGTTGGTTAGCGGGGGTGGGTCAGCCCCAGCATTTT.

With respect to this clone: Other DNA sequences in the sample encode the same CDR3. This CDR3 is CASSQGSNQPQHF. For the CDR3, the DNA is TGCGCCAGCAGCCAAGGTAGCAATCAGCCCCAGCATTTT. The rearrangement links TRBV4-1 to TRBJ1-5; no reliable D call. The CDR3 is 13 amino acids. Trimming shortened V by 1 base and J by 0 bases, and 1 base separated the two germline ends. CDR1 MGHRA and CDR2 YSYEKL come from the germline V gene.

J is TRBJ2-7 and V is TRBV19; D not resolved. V dropped 4 bases and J dropped 2 bases, with 9 bases sitting between them. There are 13 residues in the CDR3. The germline CDR1 and CDR2 sequences are LNHDA and SQIVND (reference sequence). The CDR3 DNA reads TGTGCCAGTAGTAAACTCGGAGCCTACGAGCAGTACTTC. Its protein is CASSKLGAYEQYF.

This chain uses TRBV5-4 with TRBJ2-3; D tentatively fits TRBD1 or TRBD2 (5 bases each). There are 13 residues in the CDR3. The germline V gene has CDR1 SGHNT and CDR2 YYREEE (reference sequence). V shed 5 bases and J shed 6 bases, with 13 bases lying between them. DNA of the CDR3: TGTGCCAGCAGACTCCGGGGCAGCGATACGCAGTATTTT. It encodes CASRLRGSDTQYF.